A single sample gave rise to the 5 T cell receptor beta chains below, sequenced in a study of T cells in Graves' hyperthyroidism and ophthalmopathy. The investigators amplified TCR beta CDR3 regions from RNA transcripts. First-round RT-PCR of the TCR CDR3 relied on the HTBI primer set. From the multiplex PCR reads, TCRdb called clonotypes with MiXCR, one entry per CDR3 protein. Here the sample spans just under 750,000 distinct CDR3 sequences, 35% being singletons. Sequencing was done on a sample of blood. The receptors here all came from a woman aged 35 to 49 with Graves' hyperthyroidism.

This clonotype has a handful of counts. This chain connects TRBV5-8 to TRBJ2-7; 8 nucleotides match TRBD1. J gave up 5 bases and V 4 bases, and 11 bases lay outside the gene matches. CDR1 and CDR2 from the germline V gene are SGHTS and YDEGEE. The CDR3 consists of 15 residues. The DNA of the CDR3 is TGTGCCAGCAGCCCTCAGGGGGCGCCTTGGCACGAGCAGTACTTC. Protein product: CASSPQGAPWHEQYF.

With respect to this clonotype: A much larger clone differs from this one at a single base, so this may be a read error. This chain's CDR3 is CASSQGFTGAFF. The CDR3 DNA is TGTGCCAGTTCGCAGGGGTTCACTGGAGCTTTCTTT. This chain connects TRBV7-9 to TRBJ1-1; a possible D gene is TRBD1 (6 bases). This CDR3 has 12 amino acids. The V gene's germline CDR1 is SEHNR and CDR2 FQNEAQ (reference sequence).

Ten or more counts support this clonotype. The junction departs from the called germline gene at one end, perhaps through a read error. The CDR3 loop is CASSLDGTASYEQYF. Written as DNA, the CDR3 is TGTGCTAGCAGCTTAGATGGGACAGCCTCCTACGAGCAGTACTTC. This rearrangement joins TRBV7-7 to TRBJ2-7; 7 bases match TRBD1. This CDR3 is built from 15 residues. From germline, CDR1 is SSHAT and CDR2 FNYEAQ (reference sequence).

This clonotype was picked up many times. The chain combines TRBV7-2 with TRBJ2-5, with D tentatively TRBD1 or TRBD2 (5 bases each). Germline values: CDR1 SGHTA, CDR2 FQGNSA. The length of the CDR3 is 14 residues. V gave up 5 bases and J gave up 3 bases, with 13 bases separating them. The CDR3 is CASSRDVYKETQYF. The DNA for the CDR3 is TGTGCCAGCAGCCGGGACGTTTATAAAGAGACCCAGTACTTC.

The chain's CDR3 is CASATGRGFEQYF. CDR3 nucleotides: TGTGCCAGCGCAACGGGTCGCGGTTTCGAGCAGTACTTC. The V and J genes are TRBV6-2 or TRBV6-3 and TRBJ2-7; D is uncertain. With 8 bases removed from V and 6 bases from J, the gap between germline ends came to 17 bases. CDR3 length: 13 amino acids. Looked up from germline, CDR1 is MNHEY and CDR2 is SVGEGT.